The text below deals with one T cell receptor beta chain. These data are taken from a study of beta chain features in type 1 diabetes. There was one heparinised blood draw per donor, averaging roughly 110 mL. Reverse transcribing all isolated RNA meant expressed TCRB transcripts were sequenced. The repertoire was sequenced with immunoSEQ multiplex PCR; TCRdb's copy has only in-frame clones and lacks some. The table lists 150,000 or so clones, 7% to 10% of them singletons. This CDR3 contains 13 residues. The germline V and J ends were trimmed by 2 bases and 1 base, with 5 bases remaining between them. Germline V gene lookup returns CDR1 PRHDT and CDR2 FYEKMQ (reference sequence).

The origin of this receptor is a man aged 18 to 30 in good health. Sequencing input: central memory CD4+ T cells from blood. J is TRBJ1-1 and V is TRBV13, with D unclear. The CDR3 DNA reads TGTGCCAGCAGCTTAATCCAGAACACTGAAGCTTTCTTT. It encodes CASSLIQNTEAFF.